This T cell receptor beta chain was identified in a study of T cells after yellow fever vaccination. Study-wide background: The SMART-Seq v4 Ultra Low Input method served to prepare the low-cell-number fractions. Study results and limitations: CD4 and CD8 compartments shared a small share of clonotypes, likely from convergent recombination. In post-booster samples, most primary-vaccination clones reappeared (about 95% CD4, 70% to 90% CD8). It was the secondary response that reached its peak faster, day 5 versus 15, but it was weaker.

A few counts support this clonotype. The antigen is not known. TCRdb recomputed calls from the 5' RACE reads with MiXCR, one row per CDR3 protein. The sample contains around 230,000 distinct CDR3 sequences, roughly 6.2% of which appear only once. Trimming took off 7 bases at V and 0 bases at J, with 10 bases between the two ends. CDR3 size: 14 residues. Germline V CDR1 and CDR2: LNHDA, SQIVND (reference sequence). The sequence was obtained from a man aged 30 to 45 who received the YFV17D yellow fever vaccine. The chain combines TRBV19 with TRBJ2-1, with D hard to call. Sequences were derived from CD4+ T cells sorted from PBMCs, sampled on the day of the yellow fever booster vaccination. In nucleotides, the CDR3 is TGTGCCAGTATGCGGAGTAGCTCCTACAATGAGCAGTTCTTC. This gives the protein CASMRSSSYNEQFF.